The T cell receptor beta chain described here comes from a study of blood T cell repertoires in COVID-19. As for the study in general: Some COVID-19 samples were acute and others convalescent; all came from the United States, Italy and Spain. PBMCs, B-cell-depleted T cells, or T cells provided the cDNA or gDNA that made up the material.

Clones were sequenced by immunoSEQ multiplex PCR, and TCRdb holds only the in-frame ones, with some missing. The sample lists hundreds of thousands of clones, about 87% occurring once. CDR3 length: 14 amino acids. The germline V gene encodes CDR1 MDHEN and CDR2 SYDVKM. Deletions cut 2 bases from V and 6 bases from J, with 11 bases between. Residents of 24 US areas, aged about 18 to 95 years, made up the participants. Sequencing was carried out using PBMCs or T cells enriched from blood (not recorded which). The chain couples TRBV28 to TRBJ2-1, with no clear D. This TCR derives from a middle-aged woman with acute COVID-19. The CDR3 DNA is TGTGCCAGCAGTTTAGGTAGCTCTGGCAATGAGCAGTTCTTC. It encodes CASSLGSSGNEQFF. The whole variable domain, filled in from reference TRBV28 and TRBJ2-1, reads DVKVTQSSRYLVKRTGEKVFLECVQDMDHENMFWYRQDPGLGLRLIYFSYDVKMKEKGDIPEGYSVSREKKERFSLILESASTNQTSMYLCASSLGSSGNEQFFGPGTRLTVL.